This T cell receptor (beta chain) was sequenced during a study of T cells in localized non-small cell lung cancer (TCRdb year 2020). About the study as a whole: The study examined T cell repertoires in roughly 240 patients with early-stage NSCLC and compared tumors with uninvolved tumor-adjacent lungs. The cohort was made up of 236 treatment-naive NSCLC patients whose localized lung tumors had been resected. NSCLC patients had a mean age of around 70 years, and around 130 were male and some 98 female. Broader findings and caveats from the paper: A median of 57 of the top 100 tumor clones were detected in paired uninvolved adjacent lung, and under 30 of these tumor clones were also found among the top 100 clones of the paired uninvolved adjacent lung. Because the study design was exploratory, TCR variables were selected using unadjusted p-values without false-discovery rate correction. The highest T cell clonality was observed in uninvolved tumor-adjacent lung, where clonality exceeded that of tumor, suggesting that antigenic responses were more focused in uninvolved tumor-adjacent lung. Because multi-region sequencing of the tumors was not done, intratumor heterogeneity could not be ruled out. Higher T cell density in blood was associated with longer overall survival, whereas higher clonality in adjacent lung was associated with shorter survival.

At diagnosis, peripheral blood, uninvolved tumor-adjacent lung and tumor were collected and stored as a combination of fresh-frozen and FFPE material. The immunoSEQ Assay was used to sequence TCR beta CDR3 regions from DNA. The authors' pipeline ran thus. To compute T cell density, TCR beta template counts were normalized to usable DNA, which was estimated by amplifying housekeeping genes. Richness was estimated with the preseqR package, extrapolating to 400,000 templates for PBMC samples and 120,000 templates for tissue samples. Clonality was calculated as one minus Pielou's evenness. Differential abundance testing on productive amino-acid clonotypes, with a minimum total count of 5 and an alpha of 0.1, was used to identify tissue-enriched TCRs. Repertoire overlap between compartments was quantified with the Jaccard Index and Morisita Overlap Index. GLIPH grouped TCR beta CDR3s together with public tetramer-defined viral CDR3s, and a viral motif had to include at least three viral sequences and also show V-gene enrichment. TCRdb carries this immuneACCESS record with in-frame sequences only. Its versions omit some clonotypes, under half of them owing to an unresolved V gene in the studies checked, with the rest unexplained. The D gene and trimming were derived from the DNA, and the V and J assignments and clone size from that table. The sample data list some 970 clones, and around 35% of these were observed just once. The ten largest clones add up to around 16% of the sample.

Comments on this clone: There is no known antigen for this receptor. No base-level quality is on record; no much larger clone is a single base apart.

The CDR3 contains 16 residues, cysteine and phenylalanine counted. Only the CDR3 DNA is retained, 48 bases long and in frame from the first base. V is trimmed back by 6 bases and J by 3 bases, and the junction contains 8 bases that no gene match accounts for. Based on the germline V gene, the CDR1 and CDR2 sequences are SGHNT and YENEEA. The clonotype was recovered from a male donor aged 60 or over with stage II squamous cell lung carcinoma. The chain was built from TRBV11-3 and TRBJ2-1; a stretch of 10 junction bases matches TRBD2. The source material was lung tumor tissue, sampled before any cancer treatment. The CDR3 amino acid sequence is: CASSPVGLADYNEQFF. Read as DNA, the sequence is TGTGCCAGCAGTCCGGTTGGACTAGCGGACTACAATGAGCAGTTCTTC.